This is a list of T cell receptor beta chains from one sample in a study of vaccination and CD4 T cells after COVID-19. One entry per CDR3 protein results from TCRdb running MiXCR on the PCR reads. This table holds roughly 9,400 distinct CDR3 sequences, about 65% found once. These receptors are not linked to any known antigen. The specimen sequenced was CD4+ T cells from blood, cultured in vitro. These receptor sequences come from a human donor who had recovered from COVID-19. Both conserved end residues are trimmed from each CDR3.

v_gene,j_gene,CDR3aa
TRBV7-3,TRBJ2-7,ASSKGGPESYEQY
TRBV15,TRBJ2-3,ATSREAGGGGTDTQY
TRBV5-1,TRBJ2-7,ASSLDTLYGQY
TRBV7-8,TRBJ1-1,ASSLGRNTEAF
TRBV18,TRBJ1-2,ASSPPFGRVLLSYT
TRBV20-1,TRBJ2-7,SASFGGNTGAPY
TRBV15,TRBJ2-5,ATSRFSQETQY
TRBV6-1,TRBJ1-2,ASSQQGQPYGYT
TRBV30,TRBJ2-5,AWRVTAQGTQY
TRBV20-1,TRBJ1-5,SARETGRVDQPQH
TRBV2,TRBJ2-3,ASRATSLRTDTQY
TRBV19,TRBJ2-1,ASREDRASYNEQF
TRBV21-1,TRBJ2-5,ASSKLEYQETQY
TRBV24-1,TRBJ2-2,ATSDSPPAGPGELF
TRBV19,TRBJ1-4,ASRDSGPFGEKLF
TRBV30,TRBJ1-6,AWSRGMNSPLH
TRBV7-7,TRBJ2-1,ASSYGTSGNNEQF
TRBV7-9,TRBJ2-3,ASSARPTDTQY